The 11 T cell receptor beta chains below were found in one sample sequenced in a study of cytomegalovirus exposure and HLA in healthy donors. A multiplex PCR was run with 60 Vbeta primers and 13 Jbeta primers. Sequenced by immunoSEQ multiplex PCR; TCRdb stores in-frame clones only, minus some. This repertoire shows about 50,000 clones, 60% to 75% found once; its top ten account for 9% to 9.5%. What was sequenced was PBMCs. Every receptor here comes from a woman aged 50 to 60 in good health and CMV-seronegative.

The chain has TRBV28 and TRBJ1-1; D possibly corresponds to TRBD1 (6 bases). The V gene lost 8 bases and the J gene lost 11 bases, with 21 bases spanning the gap. The length of the CDR3 is 13 residues. CDR1 and CDR2 from the germline V gene are MDHEN and SYDVKM. The CDR3 is CASGYQGSWGAFF. CDR3 nucleotide sequence: TGTGCCAGCGGATACCAGGGGAGCTGGGGGGCTTTCTTT. Looking up the rest from reference TRBV28 and TRBJ1-1 gives the full variable domain: DVKVTQSSRYLVKRTGEKVFLECVQDMDHENMFWYRQDPGLGLRLIYFSYDVKMKEKGDIPEGYSVSREKKERFSLILESASTNQTSMYLCASGYQGSWGAFFGQGTRLTVV.

The chain has TRBV2 and TRBJ2-7; 7 bases align to TRBD2. Trimming cost V 0 bases and J 2 bases; bases outside gene matches: 7. This CDR3 region has 16 residues. Germline V gene sequence: CDR1 SNHLY, CDR2 FYNNEI. The CDR3 loop is CASSEAKGRETYEQYF. CDR3 nucleotide sequence: TGTGCCAGCAGTGAAGCAAAGGGGAGGGAGACCTACGAGCAGTACTTC.

CDR3 nucleotide sequence: TGTGCCAGCGACAGAGCCGGACAGAATGTTAACTATGGCTACACCTTC. Its translation: CASDRAGQNVNYGYTF. The V call is TRBV2, the J call TRBJ1-2; D possibly corresponds to TRBD1 (6 bases). Germline V gene lookup returns CDR1 SNHLY and CDR2 FYNNEI. V dropped 8 bases and J dropped 1 base, with 20 bases sitting between them. This CDR3 region has 16 residues. Variable domain in full (rest from reference TRBV2 and TRBJ1-2): EPEVTQTPSHQVTQMGQEVILRCVPISNHLYFYWYRQILGQKVEFLVSFYNNEISEKSEIFDDQFSVERPDGSNFTLKIRSTKLEDSAMYFCASDRAGQNVNYGYTFGSGTRLTVV.

This sequence joins TRBV2 and TRBJ1-2; 9 nucleotides agree with TRBD1. After removal of 6 bases from V and 0 bases from J, the junction contained 2 bases not matched to a gene. The germline CDR1 and CDR2 sequences are SNHLY and FYNNEI. The CDR3 runs to 14 residues. CDR3 loop: CASRRTGANYGYTF. In DNA form, the CDR3 reads TGTGCCAGCAGAAGGACAGGGGCTAACTATGGCTACACCTTC.

This clone was seen just once. The chain has TRBV7-9 and TRBJ2-7; weak D call: TRBD1 (6 bases). V was trimmed by 6 bases and J by 5 bases, leaving 8 bases between them. The length of the CDR3 is 11 residues. Germline CDR1 SEHNR, CDR2 FQNEAQ (reference sequence). CDR3 nucleotides: TGTGCCAGCAGTAAGGGGGACGAGCAGTACTTC. Residues: CASSKGDEQYF.

This rearrangement joins TRBV5-1 to TRBJ2-3; D may be TRBD2 (6 bases). Trimming left V 4 bases short and J 4 bases short, with 13 bases between. CDR3 length equals 14 residues. The germline CDR1 and CDR2 sequences are SGHRS and YFSETQ. CDR3 in DNA: TGCGCCAGCAGCACCCTGCCGGGAGCAGATACGCAGTATTTT. Protein product: CASSTLPGADTQYF.

The genes are TRBV28 and TRBJ1-6, with a possible D match to TRBD1 (5 bases). The CDR3 runs 13 residues. CDR1 is MDHEN and CDR2 is SYDVKM in the germline V gene. Trimming took off 10 bases at V and 6 bases at J, with 13 bases between the two ends. The CDR3 DNA follows: TGTGCCACCTGGGGGGGGGTTAATTCACCCCTCCACTTT. The encoded protein is CATWGGVNSPLHF.

This chain links TRBV7-2 with TRBJ2-2, with D hard to call. Trimming took 0 bases from V and 3 from J, leaving 11 bases between them. The CDR3 runs 16 residues. In germline, CDR1 is SGHTA, CDR2 FQGNSA. CDR3 sequence (DNA): TGTGCCAGCAGCTTAGCGCTGGGCTTAGACACCGGGGAGCTGTTTTTT. Translating gives CASSLALGLDTGELFF. Together with reference TRBV7-2 and TRBJ2-2, the CDR3 gives the full variable domain: GAGVSQSPSNKVTEKGKDVELRCDPISGHTALYWYRQSLGQGLEFLIYFQGNSAPDKSGLPSDRFSAERTGGSVSTLTIQRTQQEDSAVYLCASSLALGLDTGELFFGEGSRLTVL.

The genes are TRBV5-1 and TRBJ2-7; 9 nucleotides line up with TRBD1. Germline-derived CDR1 and CDR2 are SGHRS and YFSETQ. There are 14 residues in the CDR3. The junction had 7 bases not matched to a gene; V was cut back by 4 bases and J by 5 bases. The CDR3 spells CASSRGTGYNEQYF. The DNA for the CDR3 is TGCGCCAGCAGCCGGGGGACAGGGTACAACGAGCAGTACTTC.

CDR3 nucleotides: TGTGCCACCAGCAGTATGTACAATGAGCAGTTCTTC. It encodes CATSSMYNEQFF. The rearrangement uses TRBV15 and TRBJ2-1; D not certain. V lost 3 bases and J 4 bases, leaving 4 bases between the germline ends. The germline CDR1 and CDR2 sequences are LNHNV and YYDKDF (reference sequence). The CDR3 has 12 residues.

This rearrangement joins TRBV9 to TRBJ1-1; no clear D gene. The length of the CDR3 is 13 residues. The V and J ends lost 3 bases and 3 bases respectively, with 9 bases between them. The germline gives CDR1 SGDLS, CDR2 YYNGEE. CDR3 nucleotides: TGTGCCAGCAGCGCCCACCAGGACACTGAAGCTTTCTTT. This translates into CASSAHQDTEAFF.